This T cell receptor (beta chain) was found in a study of blood T cell repertoires in COVID-19. Profiled with immunoSEQ multiplex PCR; TCRdb holds only in-frame clones, not every one. The sample shows about 130,000 clones, around 83% of them seen only once. Unmatched junction bases numbered 2, after V lost 1 base and J lost 7 bases. CDR3 length: 14 amino acids. The germline V gene has CDR1 LGHDT and CDR2 YNNKEL (reference sequence). The chain couples TRBV3-1 (or the pseudogene TRBV3-2) to TRBJ2-2; 8 positions match TRBD2. The sequencing sample was made of PBMCs or T cells enriched from blood (not recorded which). The TCR was taken from a man aged 30 to 45 who had recovered from COVID-19. The CDR3 DNA is TGTGCCAGCAGCCAAGCTCGGGAGGGCGGGGAGCTGTTTTTT. Translation gives CASSQAREGGELFF.